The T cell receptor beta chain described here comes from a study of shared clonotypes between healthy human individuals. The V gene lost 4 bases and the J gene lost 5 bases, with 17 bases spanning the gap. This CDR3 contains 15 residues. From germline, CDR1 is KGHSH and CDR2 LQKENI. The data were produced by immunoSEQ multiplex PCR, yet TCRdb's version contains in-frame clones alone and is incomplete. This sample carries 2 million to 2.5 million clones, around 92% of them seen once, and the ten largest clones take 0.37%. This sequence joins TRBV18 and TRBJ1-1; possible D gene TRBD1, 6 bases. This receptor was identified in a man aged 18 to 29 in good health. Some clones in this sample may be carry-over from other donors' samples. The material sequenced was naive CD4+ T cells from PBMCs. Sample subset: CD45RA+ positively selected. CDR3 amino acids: CASSLHVGGETEAFF. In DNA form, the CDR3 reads TGTGCCAGCTCACTCCACGTAGGGGGGGAGACTGAAGCTTTCTTT.